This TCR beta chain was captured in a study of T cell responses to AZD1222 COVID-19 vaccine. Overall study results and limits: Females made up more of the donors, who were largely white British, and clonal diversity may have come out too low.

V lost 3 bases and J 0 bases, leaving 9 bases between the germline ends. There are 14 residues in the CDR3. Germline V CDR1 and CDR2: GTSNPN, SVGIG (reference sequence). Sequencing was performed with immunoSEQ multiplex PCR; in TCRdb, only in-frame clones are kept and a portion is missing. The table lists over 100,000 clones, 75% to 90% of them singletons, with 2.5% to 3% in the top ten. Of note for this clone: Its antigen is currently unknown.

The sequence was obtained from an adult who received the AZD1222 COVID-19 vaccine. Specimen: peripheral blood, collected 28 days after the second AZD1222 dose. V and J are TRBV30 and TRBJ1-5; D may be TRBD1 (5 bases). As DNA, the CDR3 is TGTGCCTGGAGCGAGGGGAATAGCAATCAGCCCCAGCATTTT. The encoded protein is CAWSEGNSNQPQHF.